This entry concerns a single TCR beta chain. The trim removed 3 bases at V and 4 bases at J, leaving 6 bases unmatched. CDR1 is DFQATT and CDR2 is SNEGSKA in the germline V gene (reference sequence). The CDR3 sequence is 14 residues long. Sequencing was performed with immunoSEQ multiplex PCR; in TCRdb, only in-frame clones are kept and a portion is missing. This table has under 95,000 clones, approximately 89% appearing once. The sample originates from a study of blood T cell repertoires in COVID-19. The rearrangement uses TRBV20-1 and TRBJ2-1, with 7 bases aligning to TRBD2. The sequence was collected from a man aged 45-65 years with COVID-19, enrolled during active disease. The sequencing sample was made of peripheral blood. In DNA form, the CDR3 reads TGCAGTGCTAGTGGGCGGGAGACTTACAATGAGCAGTTCTTC. Translation gives CSASGRETYNEQFF.